This entry lists 11 T cell receptor beta chains sequenced from one sample in a study of shared clonotypes between healthy human individuals. Method: immunoSEQ multiplex PCR; TCRdb's copy keeps in-frame clones and lacks some. The data hold millions of clones, with 85% to 95% observed a single time. Source material: naive CD4+ T cells sorted from blood. The subset here: CD45RA+ positively selected. All receptors come from a young man in good health.

The chain joins TRBV2 to TRBJ2-1, with D possibly called TRBD1 or TRBD2 (5 bases each). There are 13 residues in the CDR3. Trimming stripped 10 bases from V and 4 bases from J, with 14 bases between. Looked up from germline, CDR1 is SNHLY and CDR2 is FYNNEI. For the CDR3, the DNA is TGTGCCACCCGATCGGGACCATACAATGAGCAGTTCTTC. Protein: CATRSGPYNEQFF.

CDR3 sequence: CAISEGQGAYNEQFF. The CDR3 coding sequence is TGTGCCATCAGTGAAGGGCAGGGGGCCTACAATGAGCAGTTCTTC. The V gene is TRBV10-3, the J gene TRBJ2-1; the match to TRBD1 covers 7 bases. From germline, CDR1 is ENHRY and CDR2 SYGVKD. This CDR3 has 15 residues. Trimming cost V 3 bases and J 2 bases; bases outside gene matches: 4.

On this clone itself: Within the sample, other DNA sequences also encode this same CDR3. The chain recombines TRBV5-1 with TRBJ2-5; 7 nucleotides agree with TRBD1. CDR1 is SGHRS, CDR2 YFSETQ, per germline. Trimming took 3 bases from V and 2 from J; bases not matched to a gene: 4. This CDR3 contains 14 residues. The CDR3 loop reads CASSSGTVQETQYF. The CDR3 DNA is TGCGCCAGCAGCTCCGGGACAGTTCAAGAGACCCAGTACTTC. Complete variable domain (other parts from reference TRBV5-1 and TRBJ2-5): KAGVTQTPRYLIKTRGQQVTLSCSPISGHRSVSWYQQTPGQGLQFLFEYFSETQRNKGNFPGRFSGRQFSNSRSEMNVSTLELGDSALYLCASSSGTVQETQYFGPGTRLLVL.

This clone was seen just once. The chain is built from TRBV4-1 and TRBJ2-5; 12 bases map to TRBD2. The trim removed 3 bases at V and 4 bases at J, leaving 15 bases unmatched. This CDR3 region has 19 residues. The germline gives CDR1 MGHRA, CDR2 YSYEKL. The CDR3 sequence: CASSQPGLAGKKAPETQYF. CDR3 bases: TGCGCCAGCAGCCAGCCCGGACTAGCGGGAAAAAAAGCGCCAGAGACCCAGTACTTC.

The V and J genes are TRBV19 and TRBJ1-1; unclear D gene. CDR1 and CDR2 (germline): LNHDA, SQIVND (reference sequence). V was pared by 1 base and J by 10 bases, with 10 bases between. The CDR3 has 12 amino acids. In nucleotides, the CDR3 is TGTGCCAGTAGTATAGTAGGGTTTGGAGCTTTCTTT. Protein sequence: CASSIVGFGAFF. Looking up the rest from reference TRBV19 and TRBJ1-1 gives the full variable domain: DGGITQSPKYLFRKEGQNVTLSCEQNLNHDAMYWYRQDPGQGLRLIYYSQIVNDFQKGDIAEGYSVSREKKESFPLTVTSAQKNPTAFYLCASSIVGFGAFFGQGTRLTVV.

V and J are TRBV10-2 and TRBJ1-2; D is ambiguous. CDR1 WSHSY and CDR2 SAAADI come from the germline V gene. The V end was cut by 8 bases, the J end by 2 bases, with 12 bases between. This CDR3 region has 13 residues. As DNA, the CDR3 is TGCGCCAGCCAGAGAGCCTCAAACTATGGCTACACCTTC. This translates into CASQRASNYGYTF.

The chain recombines TRBV10-2 with TRBJ1-2; TRBD1 matches at 8 bases. This CDR3 region has 12 residues. V was pared by 7 bases and J by 6 bases, with 4 bases of the junction left unmatched. The germline V gene encodes CDR1 WSHSY and CDR2 SAAADI. CDR3 bases: TGCGCCAGCACCTTGACAGGGGATGGCTACACCTTC. Its translation: CASTLTGDGYTF.

This clone was detected only once. Distinct nucleotide sequences in the sample also encode this CDR3. The V and J genes are TRBV19 and TRBJ1-2; TRBD1 matches at 7 bases. The junction had 6 bases not matched to a gene; V was cut back by 6 bases and J by 2 bases. Germline-derived CDR1 and CDR2 are LNHDA and SQIVND (reference sequence). The CDR3 consists of 14 residues. CDR3: CASSRTGSNYGYTF. For the CDR3, the DNA is TGTGCCAGTAGCCGGACAGGATCGAACTATGGCTACACCTTC. Full variable domain (outside the CDR3, taken from reference TRBV19 and TRBJ1-2): DGGITQSPKYLFRKEGQNVTLSCEQNLNHDAMYWYRQDPGQGLRLIYYSQIVNDFQKGDIAEGYSVSREKKESFPLTVTSAQKNPTAFYLCASSRTGSNYGYTFGSGTRLTVV.

The gene calls are TRBV2 and TRBJ1-5, with a weak D call TRBD1 (5 bases). This CDR3 has 13 amino acids. CDR1 is SNHLY and CDR2 is FYNNEI in the germline V gene. Trimming shortened V by 6 bases and J by 3 bases, and 9 bases separated the two germline ends. CDR3 coding DNA: TGTGCCAGCAGGAAGGACAACAATCAGCCCCAGCATTTT. It translates to CASRKDNNQPQHF. The variable domain in full, completed from reference TRBV2 and TRBJ1-5, reads EPEVTQTPSHQVTQMGQEVILRCVPISNHLYFYWYRQILGQKVEFLVSFYNNEISEKSEIFDDQFSVERPDGSNFTLKIRSTKLEDSAMYFCASRKDNNQPQHFGDGTRLSIL.

V usage is TRBV10-2 and J usage is TRBJ2-6; possibly TRBD1 or TRBD2 for D (7 bases each). The germline V gene encodes CDR1 WSHSY and CDR2 SAAADI. The CDR3 contains 15 residues. Between the trimmed V and J ends, which lost 6 bases and 2 bases, there was a span of 11 bases. This CDR3 reads CASRGGTAGANVLTF. CDR3 coding DNA: TGCGCCAGCAGGGGAGGGACAGCTGGGGCCAACGTCCTGACTTTC.

Notes on this clone: An end of the junction does not agree with germline; a read error may underlie this. The chain employs TRBV10-3 and TRBJ1-1; tentative D call: TRBD1 (5 bases). The CDR3 consists of 8 residues. Germline lookup yields CDR1 ENHRY and CDR2 SYGVKD. The CDR3 DNA is TGTGCCGCCGGGGCGTCCCTCTTT. Residues: CAAGASLF.